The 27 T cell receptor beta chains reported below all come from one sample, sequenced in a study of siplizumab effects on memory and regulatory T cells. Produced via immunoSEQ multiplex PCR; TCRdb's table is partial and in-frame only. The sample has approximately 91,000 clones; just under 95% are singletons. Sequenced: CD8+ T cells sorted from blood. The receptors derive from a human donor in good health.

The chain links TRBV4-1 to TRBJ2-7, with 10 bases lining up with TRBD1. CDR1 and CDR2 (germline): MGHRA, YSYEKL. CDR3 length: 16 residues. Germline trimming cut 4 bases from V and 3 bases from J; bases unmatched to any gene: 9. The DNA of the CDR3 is TGCGCCAGCAGCCTATCCGGGACAGGGGTCCACTACGAGCAGTACTTC. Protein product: CASSLSGTGVHYEQYF.

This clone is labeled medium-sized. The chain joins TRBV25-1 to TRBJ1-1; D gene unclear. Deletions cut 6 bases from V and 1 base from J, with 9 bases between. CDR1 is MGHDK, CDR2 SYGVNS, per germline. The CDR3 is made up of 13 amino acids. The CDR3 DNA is TGTGCCAGCAGGTTCACAGAGAACACTGAAGCTTTCTTT. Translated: CASRFTENTEAFF.

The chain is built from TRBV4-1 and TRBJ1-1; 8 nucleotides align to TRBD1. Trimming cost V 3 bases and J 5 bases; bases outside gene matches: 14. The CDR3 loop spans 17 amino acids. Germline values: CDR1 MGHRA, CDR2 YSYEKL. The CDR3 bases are TGCGCCAGCAGCCAGGGGGCTCGGACAGGGTTGGTTACTGAAGCTTTCTTT. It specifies CASSQGARTGLVTEAFF.

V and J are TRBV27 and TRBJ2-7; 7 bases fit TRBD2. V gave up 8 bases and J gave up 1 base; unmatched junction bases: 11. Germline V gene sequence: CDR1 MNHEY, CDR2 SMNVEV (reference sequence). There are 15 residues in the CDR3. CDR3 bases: TGTGCCAGCGCTCCCGCGGGAGCCCAATCCTACGAGCAGTACTTC. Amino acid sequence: CASAPAGAQSYEQYF.

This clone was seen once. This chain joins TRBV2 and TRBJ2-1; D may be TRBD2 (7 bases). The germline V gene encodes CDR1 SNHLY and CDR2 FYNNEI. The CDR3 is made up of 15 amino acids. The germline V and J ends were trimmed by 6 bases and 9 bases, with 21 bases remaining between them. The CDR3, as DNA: TGTGCCAGCAGGGTGGCTAGCGGAGGGGGGGGTGAGCAGTTCTTC. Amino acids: CASRVASGGGGEQFF.

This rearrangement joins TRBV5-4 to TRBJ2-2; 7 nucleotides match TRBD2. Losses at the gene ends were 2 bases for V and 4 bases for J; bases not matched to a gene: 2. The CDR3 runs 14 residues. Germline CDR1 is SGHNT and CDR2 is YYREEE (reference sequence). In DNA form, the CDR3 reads TGTGCCAGCAGCTTTTGGACTAGCACCGGGGAGCTGTTTTTT. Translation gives CASSFWTSTGELFF.

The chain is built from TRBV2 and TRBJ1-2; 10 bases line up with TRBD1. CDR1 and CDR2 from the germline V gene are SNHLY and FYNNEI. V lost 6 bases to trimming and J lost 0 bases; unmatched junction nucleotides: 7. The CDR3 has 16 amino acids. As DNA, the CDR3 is TGTGCCAGCAGGGAACGGGGACAGGGGACTAACTATGGCTACACCTTC. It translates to CASRERGQGTNYGYTF.

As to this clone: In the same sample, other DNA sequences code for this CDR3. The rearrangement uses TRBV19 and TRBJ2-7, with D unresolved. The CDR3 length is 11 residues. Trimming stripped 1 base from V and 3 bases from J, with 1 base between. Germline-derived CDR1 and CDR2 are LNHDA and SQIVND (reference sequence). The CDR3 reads CASSIGYEQYF. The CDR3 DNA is TGTGCCAGTAGTATAGGCTACGAGCAGTACTTC.

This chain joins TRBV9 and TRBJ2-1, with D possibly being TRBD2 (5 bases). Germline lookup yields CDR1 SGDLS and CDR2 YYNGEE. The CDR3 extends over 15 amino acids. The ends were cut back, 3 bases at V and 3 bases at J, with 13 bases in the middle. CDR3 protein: CASSGSGIVYNEQFF. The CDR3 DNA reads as TGTGCCAGCAGCGGATCCGGGATAGTCTACAATGAGCAGTTCTTC.

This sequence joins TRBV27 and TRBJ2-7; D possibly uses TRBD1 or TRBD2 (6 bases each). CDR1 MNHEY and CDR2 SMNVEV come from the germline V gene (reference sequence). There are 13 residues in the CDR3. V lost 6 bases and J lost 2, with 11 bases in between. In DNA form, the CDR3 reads TGTGCCAGCAGCGCGGGACAAACCTACGAGCAGTACTTC. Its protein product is CASSAGQTYEQYF.

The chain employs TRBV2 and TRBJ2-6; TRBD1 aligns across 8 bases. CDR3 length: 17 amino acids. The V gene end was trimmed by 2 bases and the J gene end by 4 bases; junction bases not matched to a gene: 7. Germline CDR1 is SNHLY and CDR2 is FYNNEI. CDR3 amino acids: CASSETPTGDGANVLTF. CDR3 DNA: TGTGCCAGCAGTGAAACCCCGACAGGGGACGGGGCCAACGTCCTGACTTTC. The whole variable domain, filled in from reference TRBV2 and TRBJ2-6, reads EPEVTQTPSHQVTQMGQEVILRCVPISNHLYFYWYRQILGQKVEFLVSFYNNEISEKSEIFDDQFSVERPDGSNFTLKIRSTKLEDSAMYFCASSETPTGDGANVLTFGAGSRLTVL.

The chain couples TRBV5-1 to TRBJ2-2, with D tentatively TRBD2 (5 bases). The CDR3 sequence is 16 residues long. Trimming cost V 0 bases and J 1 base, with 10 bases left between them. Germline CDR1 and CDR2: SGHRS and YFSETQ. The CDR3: CASSLVRTENTGELFF. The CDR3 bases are TGCGCCAGCAGCTTGGTCCGGACTGAGAACACCGGGGAGCTGTTTTTT.

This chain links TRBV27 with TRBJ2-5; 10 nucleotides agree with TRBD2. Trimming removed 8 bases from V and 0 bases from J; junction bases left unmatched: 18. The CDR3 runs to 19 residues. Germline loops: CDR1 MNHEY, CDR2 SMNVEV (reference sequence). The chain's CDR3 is CASRLLGLAETTYQETQYF. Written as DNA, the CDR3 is TGTGCCAGCCGATTATTAGGACTAGCGGAGACGACATACCAAGAGACCCAGTACTTC.

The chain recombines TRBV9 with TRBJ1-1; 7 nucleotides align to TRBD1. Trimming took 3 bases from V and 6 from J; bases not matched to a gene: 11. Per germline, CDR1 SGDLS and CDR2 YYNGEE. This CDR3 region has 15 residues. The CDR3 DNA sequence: TGTGCCAGCAGCGGCCCCGGAACAGGGGACGCTGAAGCTTTCTTT. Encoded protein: CASSGPGTGDAEAFF.

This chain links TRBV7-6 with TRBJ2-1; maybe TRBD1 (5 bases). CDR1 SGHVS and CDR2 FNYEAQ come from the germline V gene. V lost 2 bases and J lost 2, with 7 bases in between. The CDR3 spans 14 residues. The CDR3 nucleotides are TGTGCCAGCAGCTTACTGGGGCCCTACAATGAGCAGTTCTTC. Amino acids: CASSLLGPYNEQFF.

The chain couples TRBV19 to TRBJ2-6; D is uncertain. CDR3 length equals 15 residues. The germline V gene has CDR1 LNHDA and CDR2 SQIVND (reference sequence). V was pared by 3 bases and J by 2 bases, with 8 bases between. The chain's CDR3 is CASSILSTGANVLTF. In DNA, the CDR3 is TGTGCCAGTAGTATCCTAAGTACTGGGGCCAACGTCCTGACTTTC.

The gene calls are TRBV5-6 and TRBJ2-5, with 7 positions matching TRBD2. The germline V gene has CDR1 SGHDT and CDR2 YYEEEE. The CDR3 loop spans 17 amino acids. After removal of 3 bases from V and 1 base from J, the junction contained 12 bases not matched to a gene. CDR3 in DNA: TGTGCCAGCAGCTCTCTAGCGGAGCCGTACCTCCAAGAGACCCAGTACTTC. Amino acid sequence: CASSSLAEPYLQETQYF.

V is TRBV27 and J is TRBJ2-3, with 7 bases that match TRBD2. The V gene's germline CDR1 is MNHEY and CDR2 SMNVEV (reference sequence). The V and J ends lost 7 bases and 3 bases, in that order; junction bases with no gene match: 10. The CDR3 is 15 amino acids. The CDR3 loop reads CASNAGGRGTDTQYF. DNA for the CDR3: TGTGCCAGCAATGCTGGAGGGAGGGGTACAGATACGCAGTATTTT.

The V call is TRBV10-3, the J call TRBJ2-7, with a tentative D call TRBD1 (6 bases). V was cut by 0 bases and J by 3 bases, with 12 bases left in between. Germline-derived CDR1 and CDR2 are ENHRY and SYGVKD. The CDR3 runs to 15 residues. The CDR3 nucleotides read TGTGCCATCAGTGAGTCGCAGGGGAAAGGCTACGAGCAGTACTTC. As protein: CAISESQGKGYEQYF.

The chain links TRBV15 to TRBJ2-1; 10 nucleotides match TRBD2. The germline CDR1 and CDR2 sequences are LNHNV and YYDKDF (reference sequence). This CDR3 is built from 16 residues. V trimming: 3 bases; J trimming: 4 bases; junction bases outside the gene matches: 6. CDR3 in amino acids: CATSSDRTSGYNEQFF. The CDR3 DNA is TGTGCCACCAGCAGTGACCGGACTAGCGGATACAATGAGCAGTTCTTC.

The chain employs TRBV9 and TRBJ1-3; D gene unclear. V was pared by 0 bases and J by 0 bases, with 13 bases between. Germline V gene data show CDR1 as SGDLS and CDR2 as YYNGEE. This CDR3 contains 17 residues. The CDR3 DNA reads TGTGCCAGCAGCGTAGCTCGCGGCGCCCTCTCTGGAAACACCATATATTTT. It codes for CASSVARGALSGNTIYF.

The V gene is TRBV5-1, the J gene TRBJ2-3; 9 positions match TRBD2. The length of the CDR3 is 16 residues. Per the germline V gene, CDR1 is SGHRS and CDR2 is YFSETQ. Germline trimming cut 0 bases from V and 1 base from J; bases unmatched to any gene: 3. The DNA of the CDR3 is TGCGCCAGCAGCTTGGCTAGCGGGATCCGCACAGATACGCAGTATTTT. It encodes CASSLASGIRTDTQYF.

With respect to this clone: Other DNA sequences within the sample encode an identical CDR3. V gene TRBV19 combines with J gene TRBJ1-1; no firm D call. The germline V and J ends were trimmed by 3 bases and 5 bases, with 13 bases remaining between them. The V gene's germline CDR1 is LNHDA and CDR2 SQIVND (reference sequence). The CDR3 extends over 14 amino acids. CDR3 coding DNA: TGTGCCAGTAGTATCGGGCAAGTATGGACTGAAGCTTTCTTT. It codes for CASSIGQVWTEAFF.

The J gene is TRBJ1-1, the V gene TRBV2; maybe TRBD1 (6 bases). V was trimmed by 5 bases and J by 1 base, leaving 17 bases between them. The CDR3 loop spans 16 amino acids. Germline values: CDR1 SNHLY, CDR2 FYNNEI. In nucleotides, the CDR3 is TGTGCCAGCAGTAAATCGCCGGGGGGCTCGAACACTGAAGCTTTCTTT. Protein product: CASSKSPGGSNTEAFF.

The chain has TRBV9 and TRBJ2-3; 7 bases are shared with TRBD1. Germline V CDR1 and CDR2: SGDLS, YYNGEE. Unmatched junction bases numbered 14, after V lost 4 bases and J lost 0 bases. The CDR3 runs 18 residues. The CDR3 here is CASSLRQGDYSSTDTQYF. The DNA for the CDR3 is TGTGCCAGCAGCCTACGACAGGGTGACTATTCTAGCACAGATACGCAGTATTTT.

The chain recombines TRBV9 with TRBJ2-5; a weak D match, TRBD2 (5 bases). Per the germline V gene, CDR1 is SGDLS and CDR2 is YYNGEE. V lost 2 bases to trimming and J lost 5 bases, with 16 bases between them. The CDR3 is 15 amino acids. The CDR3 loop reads CASSVFGNWDETQYF. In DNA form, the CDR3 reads TGTGCCAGCAGCGTTTTCGGGAATTGGGATGAGACCCAGTACTTC.

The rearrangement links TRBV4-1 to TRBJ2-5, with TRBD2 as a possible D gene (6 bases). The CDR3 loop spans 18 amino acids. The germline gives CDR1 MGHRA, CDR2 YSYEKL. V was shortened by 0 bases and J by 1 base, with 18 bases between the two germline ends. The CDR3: CASSQDRVGGTLQETQYF. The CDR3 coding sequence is TGCGCCAGCAGCCAAGATCGGGTTGGCGGGACCCTCCAAGAGACCCAGTACTTC.